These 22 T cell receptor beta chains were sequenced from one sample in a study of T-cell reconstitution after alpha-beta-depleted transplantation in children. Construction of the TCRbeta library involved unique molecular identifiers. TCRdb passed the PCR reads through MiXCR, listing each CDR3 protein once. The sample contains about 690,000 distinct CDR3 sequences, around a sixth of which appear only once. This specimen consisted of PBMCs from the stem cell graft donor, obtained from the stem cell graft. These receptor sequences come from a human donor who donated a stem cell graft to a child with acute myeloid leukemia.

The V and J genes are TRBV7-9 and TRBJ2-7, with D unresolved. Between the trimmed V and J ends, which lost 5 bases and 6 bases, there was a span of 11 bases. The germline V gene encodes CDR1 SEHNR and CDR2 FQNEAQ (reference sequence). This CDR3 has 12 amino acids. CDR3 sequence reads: CASSGGLFEQYF. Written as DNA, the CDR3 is TGTGCCAGCAGCGGCGGTCTATTCGAGCAGTACTTC.

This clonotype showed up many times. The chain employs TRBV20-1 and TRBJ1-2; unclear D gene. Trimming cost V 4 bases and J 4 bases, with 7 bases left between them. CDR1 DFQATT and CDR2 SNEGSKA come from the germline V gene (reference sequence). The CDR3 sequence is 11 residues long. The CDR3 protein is CSAKASYGYTF. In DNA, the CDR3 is TGCAGTGCTAAGGCCAGCTATGGCTACACCTTC.

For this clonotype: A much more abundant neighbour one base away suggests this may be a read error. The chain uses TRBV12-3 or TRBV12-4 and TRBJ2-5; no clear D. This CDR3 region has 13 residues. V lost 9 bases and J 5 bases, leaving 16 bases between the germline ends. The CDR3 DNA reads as TGTGCCAGTCGGGTTCCTGGGCAGGAGACCCAGTACTTC. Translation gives CASRVPGQETQYF.

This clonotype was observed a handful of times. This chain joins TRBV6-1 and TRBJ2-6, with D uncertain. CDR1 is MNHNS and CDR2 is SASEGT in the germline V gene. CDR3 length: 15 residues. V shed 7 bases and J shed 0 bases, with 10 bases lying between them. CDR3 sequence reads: CASTRDRSGANVLTF. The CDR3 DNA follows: TGTGCCAGCACCAGAGACCGCTCTGGGGCCAACGTCCTGACTTTC.

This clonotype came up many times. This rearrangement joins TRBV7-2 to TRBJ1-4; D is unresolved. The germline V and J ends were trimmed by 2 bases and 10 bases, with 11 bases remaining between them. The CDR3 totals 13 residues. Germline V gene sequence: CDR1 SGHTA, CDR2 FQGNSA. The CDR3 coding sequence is TGTGCCAGCAGCTTACACCCCAAGGGAAAACTGTTTTTT. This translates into CASSLHPKGKLFF.

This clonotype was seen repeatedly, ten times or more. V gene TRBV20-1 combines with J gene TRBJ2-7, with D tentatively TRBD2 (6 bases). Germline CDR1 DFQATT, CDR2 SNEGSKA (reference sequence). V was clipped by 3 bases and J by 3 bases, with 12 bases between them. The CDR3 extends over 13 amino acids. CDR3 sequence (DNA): TGCAGTGCTAGGGCCGGGACTGGCTACGAGCAGTACGTC. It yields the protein CSARAGTGYEQYV.

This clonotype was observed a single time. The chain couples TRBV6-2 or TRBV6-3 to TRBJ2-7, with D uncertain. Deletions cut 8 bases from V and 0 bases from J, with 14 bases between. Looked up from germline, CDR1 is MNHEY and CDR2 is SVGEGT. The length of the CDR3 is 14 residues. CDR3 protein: CASETSTSSYEQYF. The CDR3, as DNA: TGTGCCAGCGAGACTTCCACAAGCTCCTACGAGCAGTACTTC.

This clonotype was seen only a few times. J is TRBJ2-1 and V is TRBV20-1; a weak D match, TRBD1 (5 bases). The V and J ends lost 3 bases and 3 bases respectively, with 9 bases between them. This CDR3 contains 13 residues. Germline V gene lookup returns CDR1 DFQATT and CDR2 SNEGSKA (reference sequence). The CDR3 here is CSARRQIYNEQFF. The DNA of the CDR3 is TGCAGTGCTAGGCGACAGATCTACAATGAGCAGTTCTTC.

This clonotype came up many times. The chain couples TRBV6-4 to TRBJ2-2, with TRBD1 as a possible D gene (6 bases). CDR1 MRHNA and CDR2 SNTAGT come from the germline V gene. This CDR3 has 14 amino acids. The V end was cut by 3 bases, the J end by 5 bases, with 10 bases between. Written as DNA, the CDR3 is TGTGCCAGCAGTGAAGGTCAGGGGACCGGGGAGCTGTTTTTT. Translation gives CASSEGQGTGELFF.

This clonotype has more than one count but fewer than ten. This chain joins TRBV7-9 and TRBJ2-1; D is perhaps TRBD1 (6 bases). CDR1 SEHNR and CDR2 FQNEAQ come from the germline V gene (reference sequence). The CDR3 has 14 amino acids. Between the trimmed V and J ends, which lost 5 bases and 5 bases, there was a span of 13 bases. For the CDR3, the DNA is TGTGCCAGCAGCATACAGGGATCCCACAATGAGCAGTTCTTC. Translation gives CASSIQGSHNEQFF.

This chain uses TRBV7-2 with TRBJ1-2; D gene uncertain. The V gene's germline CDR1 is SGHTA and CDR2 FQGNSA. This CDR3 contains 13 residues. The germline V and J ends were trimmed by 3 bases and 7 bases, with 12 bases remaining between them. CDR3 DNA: TGTGCCAGCAGCTTTAGAGGGTTTGGTGGCTACACCTTC. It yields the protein CASSFRGFGGYTF.

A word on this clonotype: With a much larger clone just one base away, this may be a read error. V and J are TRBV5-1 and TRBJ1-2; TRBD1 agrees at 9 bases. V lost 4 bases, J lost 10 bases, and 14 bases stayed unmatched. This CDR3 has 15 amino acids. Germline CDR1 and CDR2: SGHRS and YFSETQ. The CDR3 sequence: CASSIQGQGPGNYTF. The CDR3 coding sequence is TGCGCCAGCAGCATCCAGGGACAGGGACCCGGTAACTACACCTTC.

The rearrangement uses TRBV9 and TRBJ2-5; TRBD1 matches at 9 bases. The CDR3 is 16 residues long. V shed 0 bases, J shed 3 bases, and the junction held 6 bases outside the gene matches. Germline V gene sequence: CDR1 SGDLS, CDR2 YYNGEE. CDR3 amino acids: CASSVVPTGGKETQYF. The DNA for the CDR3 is TGTGCCAGCAGCGTAGTCCCGACAGGGGGGAAAGAGACCCAGTACTTC.

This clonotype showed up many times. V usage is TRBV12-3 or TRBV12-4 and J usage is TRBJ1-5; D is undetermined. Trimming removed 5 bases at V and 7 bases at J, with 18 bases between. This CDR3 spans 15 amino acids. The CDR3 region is CASSRDRTGRQPQHF. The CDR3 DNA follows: TGTGCCAGCAGTCGGGATAGGACGGGGAGACAGCCCCAGCATTTT.

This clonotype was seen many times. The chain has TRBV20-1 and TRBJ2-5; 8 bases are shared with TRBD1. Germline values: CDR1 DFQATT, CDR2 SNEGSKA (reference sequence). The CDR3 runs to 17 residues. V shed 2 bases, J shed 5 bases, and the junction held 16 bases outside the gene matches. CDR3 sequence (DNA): TGCAGTGCTAGACACGCCCTCTTCCAGGGGGCTTTGGAGACCCAGTACTTC. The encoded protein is CSARHALFQGALETQYF.

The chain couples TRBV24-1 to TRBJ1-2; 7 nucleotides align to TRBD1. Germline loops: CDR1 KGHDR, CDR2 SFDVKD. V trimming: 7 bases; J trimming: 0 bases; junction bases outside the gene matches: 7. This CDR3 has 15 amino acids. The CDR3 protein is CATSKGTDPNYGYTF. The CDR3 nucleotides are TGTGCCACCAGCAAAGGGACAGACCCTAACTATGGCTACACCTTC.

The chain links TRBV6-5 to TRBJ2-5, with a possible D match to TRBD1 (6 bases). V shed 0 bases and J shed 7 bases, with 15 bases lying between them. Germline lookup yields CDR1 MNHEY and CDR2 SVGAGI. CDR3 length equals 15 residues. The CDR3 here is CASSYSSPGEGTQYF. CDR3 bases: TGTGCCAGCAGTTACTCAAGCCCAGGGGAAGGGACCCAGTACTTC.

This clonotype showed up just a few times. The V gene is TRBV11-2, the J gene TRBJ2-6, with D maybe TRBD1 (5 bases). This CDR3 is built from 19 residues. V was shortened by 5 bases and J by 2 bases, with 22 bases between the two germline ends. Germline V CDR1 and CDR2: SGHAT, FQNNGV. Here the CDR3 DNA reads TGTGCCAGCAGCCCCGGGCCAACAGGTACAAGTGCTGGGGCCAACGTCCTGACTTTC. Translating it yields CASSPGPTGTSAGANVLTF.

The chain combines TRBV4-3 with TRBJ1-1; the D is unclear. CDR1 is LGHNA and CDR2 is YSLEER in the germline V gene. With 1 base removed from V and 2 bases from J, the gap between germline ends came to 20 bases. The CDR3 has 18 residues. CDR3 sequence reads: CASSQGLLGSQLNTEAFF. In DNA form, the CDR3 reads TGCGCCAGCAGCCAAGGTCTCCTGGGGAGCCAGCTTAACACTGAAGCTTTCTTT.

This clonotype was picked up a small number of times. In DNA, the CDR3 is TGTGCCAGCAGCGTAGGAGTGGCGTATGCGGGGCAAGAGACCCAGTACTTC. Translation: CASSVGVAYAGQETQYF. The chain is built from TRBV9 and TRBJ2-5; TRBD2 is a possible D gene (6 bases). Germline CDR1 is SGDLS and CDR2 is YYNGEE. The CDR3 is 17 amino acids. Trimming took 0 bases from V and 2 from J, leaving 17 bases between them.

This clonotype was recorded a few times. In DNA form, the CDR3 reads TGTGCCACCAGGGTAGACGCCCGCTCTGGAAACACCATATATTTT. This codes for CATRVDARSGNTIYF. The chain joins TRBV25-1 to TRBJ1-3; weak D call: TRBD1 (5 bases). CDR1 and CDR2 (germline): MGHDK, SYGVNS. V lost 10 bases and J lost 0, with 16 bases in between. The CDR3 runs to 15 residues. The full variable domain, in which reference TRBV25-1 and TRBJ1-3 provide the parts outside the CDR3, is EADIYQTPRYLVIGTGKKITLECSQTMGHDKMYWYQQDPGMELHLIHYSYGVNSTEKGDLSSESTVSRIRTEHFPLTLESARPSHTSQYLCATRVDARSGNTIYFGEGSWLTVV.

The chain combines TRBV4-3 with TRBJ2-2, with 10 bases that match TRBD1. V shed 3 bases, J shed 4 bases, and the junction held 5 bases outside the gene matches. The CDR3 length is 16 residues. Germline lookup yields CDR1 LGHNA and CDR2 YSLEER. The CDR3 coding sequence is TGCGCCAGCAGCCAGGAGGGACAGGGGCCCACCGGGGAGCTGTTTTTT. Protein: CASSQEGQGPTGELFF.